These 4 T cell receptor beta chains share one sample of origin, sequenced in a study of cytomegalovirus exposure and HLA in healthy donors. The repertoire was sequenced with immunoSEQ multiplex PCR; TCRdb's copy has only in-frame clones and lacks some. The sample includes 65,000 or so clones, roughly 94% of them seen just once. The sample was PBMCs. The receptors originated from a man aged 18 to 29 in good health and CMV-seropositive.

The gene calls are TRBV25-1 and TRBJ2-5, with D maybe TRBD1 (6 bases). The CDR3 spans 13 residues. V lost 4 bases and J 3 bases, leaving 9 bases between the germline ends. Germline CDR1 reads MGHDK; CDR2 reads SYGVNS. CDR3 nucleotide sequence: TGTGCCAGCAGTGGGACAGAGAAAGAGACCCAGTACTTC. Residues: CASSGTEKETQYF.

This clone was picked up one time. The V and J genes are TRBV6-5 and TRBJ2-7; D is unresolved. This CDR3 comprises 14 residues. The V end was cut by 2 bases, the J end by 4 bases, with 12 bases between. Germline CDR1 MNHEY, CDR2 SVGAGI. CDR3 bases: TGTGCCAGCAGTTACGCCGACACCTTATACGAGCAGTACTTC. This encodes CASSYADTLYEQYF.

J is TRBJ2-7 and V is TRBV27, with D maybe TRBD1 (6 bases). This CDR3 spans 14 amino acids. Per the germline V gene, CDR1 is MNHEY and CDR2 is SMNVEV (reference sequence). V lost 3 bases and J 0 bases, leaving 9 bases between the germline ends. CDR3 amino acids: CASSLDRDSYEQYF. The CDR3 coding sequence is TGTGCCAGCAGTTTGGACAGAGACTCCTACGAGCAGTACTTC.

V and J are TRBV5-1 and TRBJ2-2; D is possibly TRBD1 (6 bases). With 0 bases removed from V and 3 bases from J, the gap between germline ends came to 9 bases. The CDR3 totals 15 residues. CDR1 SGHRS and CDR2 YFSETQ come from the germline V gene. The CDR3 nucleotides read TGCGCCAGCAGCTTGGCAGGGGCGTACACCGGGGAGCTGTTTTTT. Amino acid sequence: CASSLAGAYTGELFF.